These 17 T cell receptor beta chains originate from one sample sequenced in a study of cytomegalovirus exposure and HLA in healthy donors. This PCR relied on a set of 60 Vbeta primers and 13 Jbeta primers. Assay: immunoSEQ multiplex PCR; the TCRdb copy retains only in-frame clones and omits some. Its clone listing holds some 52,000 clones. The sample consisted of PBMCs. The receptors shown here come from a woman aged 60-75 years in good health and CMV-seropositive.

This rearrangement joins TRBV6-5 to TRBJ2-1; D is uncertain. CDR1 MNHEY and CDR2 SVGAGI come from the germline V gene. Trimming cost V 6 bases and J 0 bases, with 9 bases left between them. The CDR3 runs 14 residues. The CDR3 here is CASRSANSYNEQFF. The CDR3 DNA follows: TGTGCCAGCAGGAGCGCCAACTCCTACAATGAGCAGTTCTTC.

This chain links TRBV19 with TRBJ2-7, with 9 bases lining up with TRBD1. The CDR3 loop spans 15 amino acids. Germline assignment: CDR1 LNHDA and CDR2 SQIVND (reference sequence). With V trimmed by 3 bases and J by 1 base, 4 bases remained unmatched. The CDR3 coding sequence is TGTGCCAGTAGTATTACACAGGGGGCATCCTACGAGCAGTACTTC. This gives the protein CASSITQGASYEQYF.

V is TRBV19 and J is TRBJ2-5; 8 bases fit TRBD1. The length of the CDR3 is 15 residues. Germline V CDR1 and CDR2: LNHDA, SQIVND (reference sequence). J gave up 3 bases and V 3 bases, and 6 bases lay outside the gene matches. The CDR3 region has the DNA TGTGCCAGTAGTATTGAAGGACAGGGAGAAGAGACCCAGTACTTC. Translating it yields CASSIEGQGEETQYF. The full variable domain, in which reference TRBV19 and TRBJ2-5 provide the parts outside the CDR3, is DGGITQSPKYLFRKEGQNVTLSCEQNLNHDAMYWYRQDPGQGLRLIYYSQIVNDFQKGDIAEGYSVSREKKESFPLTVTSAQKNPTAFYLCASSIEGQGEETQYFGPGTRLLVL.

This chain uses TRBV7-8 with TRBJ1-5; D is perhaps TRBD1 (6 bases). CDR3 length equals 15 residues. Per germline, CDR1 SGHVS and CDR2 FQNEAQ. V dropped 5 bases and J dropped 0 bases, with 11 bases sitting between them. For the CDR3, the DNA is TGTGCCAGCAGCGAACAGGGAAATAGCAATCAGCCCCAGCATTTT. Its protein product is CASSEQGNSNQPQHF.

The chain couples TRBV9 to TRBJ1-1; D might be TRBD1 (6 bases). Trimming left V 2 bases short and J 4 bases short, with 9 bases between. Germline V gene sequence: CDR1 SGDLS, CDR2 YYNGEE. CDR3 length: 13 amino acids. The CDR3 nucleotides are TGTGCCAGCAGCGTGCAGGGGAGCACTGAAGCTTTCTTT. It yields the protein CASSVQGSTEAFF.

The V and J genes are TRBV18 and TRBJ2-7, with 9 nucleotides matching TRBD1. This CDR3 has 15 residues. The V segment lost 3 bases and the J segment 3 bases; nucleotides outside the gene matches: 6. Per germline, CDR1 KGHSH and CDR2 LQKENI. CDR3: CASSPTDRGHYEQYF. As DNA, the CDR3 is TGTGCCAGCTCACCGACGGACAGGGGCCACTACGAGCAGTACTTC.

The gene calls are TRBV6-1 and TRBJ1-2; tentative D call: TRBD1 (5 bases). This CDR3 spans 14 amino acids. Trimming cost V 6 bases and J 6 bases, with 17 bases left between them. Germline lookup yields CDR1 MNHNS and CDR2 SASEGT. The CDR3 sequence: CASRGSAGMDGYTF. CDR3 nucleotides: TGTGCCAGCAGGGGCTCGGCAGGGATGGATGGCTACACCTTC.

Note on this clone: The junction departs from germline at one end; a sequencing error may be responsible. The rearrangement links TRBV18 to TRBJ2-7; TRBD2 matches at 13 bases. This CDR3 contains 16 residues. Germline V gives CDR1 KGHSH, CDR2 LQKENI. The CDR3 loop reads CASAPGLAGTTYEQYF. For the CDR3, the DNA is TGTGCCAGCGCACCGGGACTAGCGGGGACAACCTACGAGCAGTACTTC.

V and J are TRBV28 and TRBJ1-1; no clear D gene. The CDR3 is made up of 12 amino acids. V shed 7 bases and J shed 8 bases, with 14 bases lying between them. Looked up from germline, CDR1 is MDHEN and CDR2 is SYDVKM. CDR3 DNA sequence: TGTGCCAGCATGAAGACATCGTGGGAAGCTTTCTTT. It is translated as CASMKTSWEAFF.

DNA of the CDR3: TGTGCCACCTTGGGACAGTACAACACCGGGGAGCTGTTTTTT. It specifies CATLGQYNTGELFF. This rearrangement joins TRBV15 to TRBJ2-2; 7 nucleotides line up with TRBD1. V lost 8 bases to trimming and J lost 2 bases; unmatched junction nucleotides: 5. Germline V gene sequence: CDR1 LNHNV, CDR2 YYDKDF (reference sequence). The CDR3 is 14 amino acids.

The chain employs TRBV4-1 and TRBJ1-1; tentatively, D is TRBD1 (5 bases). The V end was cut by 5 bases, the J end by 7 bases, with 14 bases between. Germline loops: CDR1 MGHRA, CDR2 YSYEKL. The CDR3 extends over 13 amino acids. CDR3 coding DNA: TGCGCCAGCAGCGAACAGGCTCTATTTGAAGCTTTCTTT. Its translation: CASSEQALFEAFF.

This rearrangement joins TRBV18 to TRBJ1-4; 11 bases are a match to TRBD1. The germline CDR1 and CDR2 sequences are KGHSH and LQKENI. CDR3 length: 14 amino acids. V trimming: 0 bases; J trimming: 10 bases; junction bases outside the gene matches: 1. CDR3 coding DNA: TGTGCCAGCTCACCACCGGGACAGGGGGGAAAACTGTTTTTT. Translating gives CASSPPGQGGKLFF.

This CDR3 reads CASRGQGGGYTF. The CDR3 DNA reads TGTGCCAGCAGGGGACAGGGCGGAGGCTACACCTTC. The chain links TRBV9 to TRBJ1-2; 9 bases are a match to TRBD1. The CDR3 has 12 residues. V lost 5 bases and J lost 8; bases outside the gene matches: 4. Germline CDR1 and CDR2: SGDLS and YYNGEE. The whole variable domain, filled in from reference TRBV9 and TRBJ1-2, reads DSGVTQTPKHLITATGQRVTLRCSPRSGDLSVYWYQQSLDQGLQFLIQYYNGEERAKGNILERFSAQQFPDLHSELNLSSLELGDSALYFCASRGQGGGYTFGSGTRLTVV.

The J gene is TRBJ2-2, the V gene TRBV14; weak D call: TRBD1 (6 bases). Trimming shortened V by 5 bases and J by 8 bases, and 21 bases separated the two germline ends. CDR3 length equals 16 residues. Germline lookup yields CDR1 SGHDN and CDR2 FVKESK. In nucleotides, the CDR3 is TGTGCCAGCAGCGCCTCCGGGACAACAATCGCTGGGGAGCTGTTTTTT. This gives the protein CASSASGTTIAGELFF.

The rearrangement links TRBV6-5 to TRBJ1-6; D not certain. CDR1 MNHEY and CDR2 SVGAGI come from the germline V gene. This CDR3 has 16 residues. Trimming left V 0 bases short and J 3 bases short, with 9 bases between. CDR3 sequence (DNA): TGTGCCAGCAGTTACTCAGGGAGGCTCTATAATTCACCCCTCCACTTT. Protein sequence: CASSYSGRLYNSPLHF.

V and J are TRBV14 and TRBJ1-2, with D perhaps matching TRBD1 (6 bases). V lost 2 bases to trimming and J lost 3 bases, with 7 bases between them. This CDR3 spans 13 amino acids. Germline V gene data show CDR1 as SGHDN and CDR2 as FVKESK. The CDR3 DNA sequence: TGTGCCAGCAGCCAACGACAGGACTATGGCTACACCTTC. This sequence encodes CASSQRQDYGYTF.

The chain links TRBV4-1 to TRBJ2-7; 9 nucleotides match TRBD2. CDR1 and CDR2 from the germline V gene are MGHRA and YSYEKL. The CDR3 has 16 amino acids. After removal of 4 bases from V and 2 bases from J, the junction contained 9 bases not matched to a gene. The CDR3 bases are TGCGCCAGCAGCCGCGGACTAGCGCCCACCGCCTACGAGCAGTACTTC. Amino acid sequence: CASSRGLAPTAYEQYF.